This TCR beta chain was retrieved from a study of PD-1 blockade in classical Hodgkin lymphoma. Study-wide results and caveats: Patients who initiated nivolumab within 1 year of ASCT were excluded. By C4D1, CD4+ diversity increased significantly, especially in complete responders.

TCRdb's table, derived via immunoSEQ multiplex PCR, lists solely in-frame clones and lacks some. The repertoire holds roughly 49,000 clones, with almost 90% as singletons. In the case of this clone: Antigen: not known.

Stated time point: cycle 4 day 1 (C4D1), after 6 weeks of nivolumab. No patient escaped relapse after autologous stem cell transplantation, and brentuximab vedotin exposure varied. Patients showed best responses of complete response, partial response or progressive disease. This material consisted of peripheral blood mononuclear cells (PBMCs), taken before the fourth cycle of nivolumab. The clonotype was recovered from a human donor with classical Hodgkin lymphoma.

CDR3 region: CASSDVALQETQYF. The CDR3 coding sequence is TGTGCCAGCAGTGACGTGGCTCTTCAAGAGACCCAGTACTTC. The J gene is TRBJ2-5, the V gene TRBV2; the D is unclear. Deletions cut 3 bases from V and 2 bases from J, with 10 bases between. From germline, CDR1 is SNHLY and CDR2 FYNNEI. The CDR3 totals 14 residues.